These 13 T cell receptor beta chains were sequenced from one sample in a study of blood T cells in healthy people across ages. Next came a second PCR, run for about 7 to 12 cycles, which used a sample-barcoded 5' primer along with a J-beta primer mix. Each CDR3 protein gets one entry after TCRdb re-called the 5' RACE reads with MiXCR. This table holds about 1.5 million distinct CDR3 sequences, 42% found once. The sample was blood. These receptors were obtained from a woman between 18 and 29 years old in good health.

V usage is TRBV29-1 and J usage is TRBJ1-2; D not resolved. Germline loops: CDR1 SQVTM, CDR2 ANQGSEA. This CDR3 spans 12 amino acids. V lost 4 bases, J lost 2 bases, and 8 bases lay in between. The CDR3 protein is CSVAAGNYGYTF. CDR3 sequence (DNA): TGCAGCGTTGCGGCAGGAAACTATGGCTACACCTTC.

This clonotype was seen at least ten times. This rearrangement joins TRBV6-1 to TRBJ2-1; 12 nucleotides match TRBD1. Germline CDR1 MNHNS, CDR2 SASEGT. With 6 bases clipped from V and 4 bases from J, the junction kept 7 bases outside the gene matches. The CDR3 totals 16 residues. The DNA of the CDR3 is TGTGCCAGCAGGGGACAGGGGGCGCAGGATTACAATGAGCAGTTCTTC. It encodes CASRGQGAQDYNEQFF.

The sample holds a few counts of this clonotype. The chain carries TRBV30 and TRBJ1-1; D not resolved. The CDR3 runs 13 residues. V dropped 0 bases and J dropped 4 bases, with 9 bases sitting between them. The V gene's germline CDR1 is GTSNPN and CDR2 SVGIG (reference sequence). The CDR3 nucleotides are TGTGCCTGGAGTGTACAATATGGCACTGAAGCTTTCTTT. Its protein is CAWSVQYGTEAFF.

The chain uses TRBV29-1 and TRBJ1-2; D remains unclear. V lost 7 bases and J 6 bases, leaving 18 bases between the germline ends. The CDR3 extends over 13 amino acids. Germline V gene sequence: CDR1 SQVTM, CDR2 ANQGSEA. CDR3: CSALILGTHGYTF. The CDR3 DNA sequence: TGCAGCGCCTTGATACTGGGAACCCATGGCTACACCTTC.

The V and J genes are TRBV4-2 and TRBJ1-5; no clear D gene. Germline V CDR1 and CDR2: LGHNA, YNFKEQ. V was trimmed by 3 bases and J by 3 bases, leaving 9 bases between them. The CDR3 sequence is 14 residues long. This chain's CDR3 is CASSQYSNNQPQHF. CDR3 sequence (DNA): TGTGCCAGCAGCCAGTATTCAAACAATCAGCCCCAGCATTTT.

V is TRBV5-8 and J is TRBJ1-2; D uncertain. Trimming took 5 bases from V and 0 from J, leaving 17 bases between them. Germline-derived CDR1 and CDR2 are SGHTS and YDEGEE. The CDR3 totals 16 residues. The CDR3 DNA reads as TGTGCCAGCAGACTCCAGGAATCCGGAACTAACTATGGCTACACCTTC. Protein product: CASRLQESGTNYGYTF.

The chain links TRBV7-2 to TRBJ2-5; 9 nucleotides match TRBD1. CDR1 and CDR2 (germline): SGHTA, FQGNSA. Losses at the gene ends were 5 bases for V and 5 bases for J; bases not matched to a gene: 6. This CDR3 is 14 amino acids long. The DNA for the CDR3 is TGTGCCAGCAGCCCCCGGGACAGGGTCGAGACCCAGTACTTC. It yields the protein CASSPRDRVETQYF. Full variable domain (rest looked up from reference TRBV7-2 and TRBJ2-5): GAGVSQSPSNKVTEKGKDVELRCDPISGHTALYWYRQSLGQGLEFLIYFQGNSAPDKSGLPSDRFSAERTGGSVSTLTIQRTQQEDSAVYLCASSPRDRVETQYFGPGTRLLVL.

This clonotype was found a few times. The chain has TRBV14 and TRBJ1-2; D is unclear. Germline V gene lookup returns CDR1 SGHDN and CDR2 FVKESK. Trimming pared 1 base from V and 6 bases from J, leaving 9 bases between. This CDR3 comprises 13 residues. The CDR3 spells CASSQGFVNGYTF. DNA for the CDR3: TGTGCCAGCAGCCAAGGTTTTGTGAATGGCTACACCTTC.

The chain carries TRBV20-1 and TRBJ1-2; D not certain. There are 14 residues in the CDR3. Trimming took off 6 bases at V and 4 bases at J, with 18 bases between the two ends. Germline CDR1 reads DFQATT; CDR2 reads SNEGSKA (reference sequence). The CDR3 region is CSAQWGGSGYGYTF. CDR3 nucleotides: TGCAGTGCCCAGTGGGGAGGTTCTGGCTATGGCTACACCTTC.

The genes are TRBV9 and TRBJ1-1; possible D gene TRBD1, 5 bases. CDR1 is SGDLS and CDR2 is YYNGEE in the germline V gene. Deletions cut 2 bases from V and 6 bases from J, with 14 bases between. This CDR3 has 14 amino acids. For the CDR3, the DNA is TGTGCCAGCAGCGTGGGGGGGATGGAGGCTGAAGCTTTCTTT. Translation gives CASSVGGMEAEAFF.

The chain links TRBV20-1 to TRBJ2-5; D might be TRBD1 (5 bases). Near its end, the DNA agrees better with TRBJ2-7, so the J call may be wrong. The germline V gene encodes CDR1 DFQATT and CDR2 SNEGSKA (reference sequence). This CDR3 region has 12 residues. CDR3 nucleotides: TGCAGTGCTAGCCAGGGCCCGGGCGAGCAGTACTTC. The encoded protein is CSASQGPGEQYF.

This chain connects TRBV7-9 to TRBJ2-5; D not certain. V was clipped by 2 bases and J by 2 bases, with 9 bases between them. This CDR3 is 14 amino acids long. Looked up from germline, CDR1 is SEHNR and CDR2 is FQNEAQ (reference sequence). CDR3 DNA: TGTGCCAGCAGCTTACGTTTCCGACAAGAGACCCAGTACTTC. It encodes CASSLRFRQETQYF.

The CDR3 loop is CSARGSSGTDTQYF. CDR3 nucleotide sequence: TGCAGTGCTAGAGGGTCTAGCGGGACAGATACGCAGTATTTT. This chain links TRBV20-1 with TRBJ2-3; 8 nucleotides match TRBD2. The ends lost 1 base at V and 3 bases at J; junction bases unmatched: 3. Germline CDR1 reads DFQATT; CDR2 reads SNEGSKA (reference sequence). The CDR3 is 14 residues long.